This entry lists 2 T cell receptor beta chains sequenced from one sample in a study of shared clonotypes between healthy human individuals. Profiled with immunoSEQ multiplex PCR; TCRdb holds only in-frame clones, not every one. The table includes millions of clones, roughly 94% detected once. The naive CD8 population came from CD45RO-negative cells selected for CCR7, without terminally differentiated effector memory CD45RA+ cells. Material for sequencing was naive CD8+ T cells sorted from blood. The source is a young man in good health.

The rearrangement uses TRBV9 and TRBJ1-2; D uncertain. The CDR3 consists of 12 residues. From germline, CDR1 is SGDLS and CDR2 YYNGEE. The ends were cut back, 0 bases at V and 8 bases at J, with 8 bases in the middle. The CDR3 spells CASSVAAGGYTF. CDR3 DNA: TGTGCCAGCAGCGTAGCGGCGGGCGGCTACACCTTC.

V usage is TRBV11-2 and J usage is TRBJ2-3; D possibly corresponds to TRBD1 (6 bases). Germline V lookup: CDR1 SGHAT, CDR2 FQNNGV. The CDR3 runs to 14 residues. The V end lost 5 bases, the J end lost 2 bases, and 11 bases lay between the germline ends. The CDR3 DNA follows: TGTGCCAGCAGCCCCGACAGGACCACAGATACGCAGTATTTT. Translated, it gives CASSPDRTTDTQYF.